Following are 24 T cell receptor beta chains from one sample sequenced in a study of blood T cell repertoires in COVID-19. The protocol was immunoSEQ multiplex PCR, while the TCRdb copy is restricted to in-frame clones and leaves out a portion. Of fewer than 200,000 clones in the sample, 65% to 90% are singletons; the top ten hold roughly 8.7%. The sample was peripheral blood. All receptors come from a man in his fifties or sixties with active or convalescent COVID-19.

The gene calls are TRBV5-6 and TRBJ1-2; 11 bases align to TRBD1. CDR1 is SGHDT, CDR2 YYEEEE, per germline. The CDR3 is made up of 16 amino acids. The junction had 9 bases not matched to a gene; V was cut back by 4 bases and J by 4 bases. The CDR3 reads CASSIAGQGVVYGYTF. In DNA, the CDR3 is TGTGCCAGCAGCATTGCGGGACAGGGGGTCGTCTATGGCTACACCTTC.

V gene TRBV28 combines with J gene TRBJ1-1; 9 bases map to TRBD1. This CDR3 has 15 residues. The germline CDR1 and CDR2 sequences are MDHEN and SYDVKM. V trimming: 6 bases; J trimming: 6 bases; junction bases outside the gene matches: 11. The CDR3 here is CASSRMDRGGSEAFF. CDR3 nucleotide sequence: TGTGCCAGCAGCCGGATGGACAGGGGAGGCTCTGAAGCTTTCTTT.

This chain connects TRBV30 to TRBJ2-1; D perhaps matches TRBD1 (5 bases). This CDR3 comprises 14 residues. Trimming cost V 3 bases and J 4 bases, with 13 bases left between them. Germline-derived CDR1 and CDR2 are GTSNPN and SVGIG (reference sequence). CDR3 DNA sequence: TGTGCCTGGAGAAGACAGCCTACGTACAATGAGCAGTTCTTC. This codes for CAWRRQPTYNEQFF.

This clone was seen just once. CDR3 residues: CASSLAGSSYEQYF. In nucleotides, the CDR3 is TGTGCCAGCAGCCTAGCGGGAAGTTCCTACGAGCAGTACTTC. The J gene is TRBJ2-7, the V gene TRBV6-5, with 9 bases identical to TRBD2. V lost 6 bases to trimming and J lost 1 base; unmatched junction nucleotides: 4. CDR3 length equals 14 residues. Per germline, CDR1 MNHEY and CDR2 SVGAGI.

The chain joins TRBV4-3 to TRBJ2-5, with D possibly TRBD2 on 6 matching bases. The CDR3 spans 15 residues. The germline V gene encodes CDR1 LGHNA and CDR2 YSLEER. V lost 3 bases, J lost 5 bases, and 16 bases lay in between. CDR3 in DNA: TGCGCCAGCAGCCAGTACTCGGACTATCTGGAGACCCAGTACTTC. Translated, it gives CASSQYSDYLETQYF.

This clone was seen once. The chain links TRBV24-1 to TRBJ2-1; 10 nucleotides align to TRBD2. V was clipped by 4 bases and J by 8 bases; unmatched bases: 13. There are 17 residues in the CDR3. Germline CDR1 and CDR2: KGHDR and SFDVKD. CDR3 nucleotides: TGTGCCACCAGTGACCCCCCAGGGAGCGGGAGGGGTCATGAGCAGTTCTTC. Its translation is CATSDPPGSGRGHEQFF.

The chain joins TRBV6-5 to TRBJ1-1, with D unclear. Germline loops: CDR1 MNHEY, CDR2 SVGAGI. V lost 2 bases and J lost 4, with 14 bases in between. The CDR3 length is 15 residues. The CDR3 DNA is TGTGCCAGCAGTTACGGTTGGGCAGTATTCACTGAAGCTTTCTTT. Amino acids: CASSYGWAVFTEAFF.

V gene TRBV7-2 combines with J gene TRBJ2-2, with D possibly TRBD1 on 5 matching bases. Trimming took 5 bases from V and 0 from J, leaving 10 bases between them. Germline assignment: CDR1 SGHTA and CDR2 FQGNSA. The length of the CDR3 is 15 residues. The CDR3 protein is CASSADISNTGELFF. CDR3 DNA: TGTGCCAGCAGCGCGGACATCTCGAACACCGGGGAGCTGTTTTTT.

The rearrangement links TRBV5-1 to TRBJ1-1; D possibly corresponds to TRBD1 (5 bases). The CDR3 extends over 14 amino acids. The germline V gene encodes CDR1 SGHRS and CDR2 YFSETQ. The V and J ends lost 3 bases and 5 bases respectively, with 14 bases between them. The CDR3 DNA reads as TGCGCCAGCAGCTCGGATGGGGGGAAAACTGAAGCTTTCTTT. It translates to CASSSDGGKTEAFF.

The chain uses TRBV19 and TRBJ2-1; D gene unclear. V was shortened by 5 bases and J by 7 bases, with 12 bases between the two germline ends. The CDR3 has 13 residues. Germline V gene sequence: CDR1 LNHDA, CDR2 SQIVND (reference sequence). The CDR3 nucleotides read TGTGCCAGTAGTGCCTATACAGAAAATGAGCAGTTCTTC. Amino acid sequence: CASSAYTENEQFF.

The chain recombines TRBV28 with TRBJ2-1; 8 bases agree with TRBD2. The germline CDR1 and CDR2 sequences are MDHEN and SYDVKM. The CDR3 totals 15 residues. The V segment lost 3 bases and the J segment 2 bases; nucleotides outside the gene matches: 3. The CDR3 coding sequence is TGTGCCAGCAGTTTGGATAGCGGGACCTACAATGAGCAGTTCTTC. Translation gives CASSLDSGTYNEQFF.

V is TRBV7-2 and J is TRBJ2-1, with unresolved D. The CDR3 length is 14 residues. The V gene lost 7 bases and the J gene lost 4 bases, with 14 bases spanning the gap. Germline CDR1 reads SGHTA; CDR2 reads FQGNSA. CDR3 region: CASTLRLQYNEQFF. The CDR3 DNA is TGTGCCAGCACCCTAAGACTGCAATACAATGAGCAGTTCTTC.

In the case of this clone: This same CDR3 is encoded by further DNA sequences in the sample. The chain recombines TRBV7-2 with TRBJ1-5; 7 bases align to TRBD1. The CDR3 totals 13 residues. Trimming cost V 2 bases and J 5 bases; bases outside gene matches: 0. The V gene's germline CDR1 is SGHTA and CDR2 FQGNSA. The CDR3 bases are TGTGCCAGCAGCTTAACAGGGGATCAGCCCCAGCATTTT. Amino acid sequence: CASSLTGDQPQHF. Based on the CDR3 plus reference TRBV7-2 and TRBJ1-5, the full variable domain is GAGVSQSPSNKVTEKGKDVELRCDPISGHTALYWYRQSLGQGLEFLIYFQGNSAPDKSGLPSDRFSAERTGGSVSTLTIQRTQQEDSAVYLCASSLTGDQPQHFGDGTRLSIL.

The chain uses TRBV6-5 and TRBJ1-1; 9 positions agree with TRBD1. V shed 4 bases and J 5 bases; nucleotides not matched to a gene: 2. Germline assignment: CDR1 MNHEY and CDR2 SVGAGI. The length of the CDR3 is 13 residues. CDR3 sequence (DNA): TGTGCCAGCAGTTGGACAGGGGTGACTGAAGCTTTCTTT. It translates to CASSWTGVTEAFF.

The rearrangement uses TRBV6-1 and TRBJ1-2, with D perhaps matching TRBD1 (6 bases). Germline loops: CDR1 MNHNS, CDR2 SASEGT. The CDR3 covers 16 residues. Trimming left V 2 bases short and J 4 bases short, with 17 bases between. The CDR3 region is CASSEPEKTGVYGYTF. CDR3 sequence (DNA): TGTGCCAGCAGTGAACCTGAAAAGACAGGAGTCTATGGCTACACCTTC.

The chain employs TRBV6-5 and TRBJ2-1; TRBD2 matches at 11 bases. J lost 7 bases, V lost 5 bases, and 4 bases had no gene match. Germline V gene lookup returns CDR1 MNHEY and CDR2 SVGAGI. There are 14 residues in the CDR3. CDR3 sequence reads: CASSRLAGQNEQFF. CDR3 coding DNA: TGTGCCAGCAGTAGACTAGCGGGACAGAATGAGCAGTTCTTC.

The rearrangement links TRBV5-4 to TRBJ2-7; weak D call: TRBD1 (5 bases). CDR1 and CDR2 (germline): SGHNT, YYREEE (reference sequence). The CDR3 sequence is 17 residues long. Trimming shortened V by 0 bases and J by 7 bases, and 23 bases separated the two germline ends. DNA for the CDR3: TGTGCCAGCAGCTTGGATCCAGGACAAATAATTACGAGAGAGCAGTACTTC. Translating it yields CASSLDPGQIITREQYF.

CDR3 nucleotide sequence: TGTGCCAGCAGCCAAGATCCGGAGAATTCACCCCTCCACTTT. Protein product: CASSQDPENSPLHF. This chain connects TRBV4-2 to TRBJ1-6; D unclear. V was clipped by 0 bases and J by 7 bases, with 7 bases between them. The germline V gene has CDR1 LGHNA and CDR2 YNFKEQ. CDR3 length equals 14 residues.

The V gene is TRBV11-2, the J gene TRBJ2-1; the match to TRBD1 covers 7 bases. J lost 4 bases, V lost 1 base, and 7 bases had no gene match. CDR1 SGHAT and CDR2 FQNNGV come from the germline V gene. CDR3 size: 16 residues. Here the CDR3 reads CASSLGPGQLYNEQFF. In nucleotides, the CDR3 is TGTGCCAGCAGCTTAGGCCCGGGACAGCTTTACAATGAGCAGTTCTTC.

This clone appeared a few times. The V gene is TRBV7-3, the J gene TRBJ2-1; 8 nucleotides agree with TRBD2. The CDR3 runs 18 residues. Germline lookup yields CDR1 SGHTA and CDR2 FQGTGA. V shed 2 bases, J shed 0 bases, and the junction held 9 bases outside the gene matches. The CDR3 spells CASSLHGTRSYSYNEQFF. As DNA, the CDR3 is TGTGCCAGCAGCTTACATGGGACTAGGTCCTACTCCTACAATGAGCAGTTCTTC.

The DNA for the CDR3 is TGTGCCAGCAGTGGACAGACTAACTATGGCTACACCTTC. The encoded protein is CASSGQTNYGYTF. J is TRBJ1-2 and V is TRBV5-6, with D possibly TRBD1 on 6 matching bases. Germline values: CDR1 SGHDT, CDR2 YYEEEE. The CDR3 has 13 amino acids. Trimming removed 5 bases from V and 0 bases from J, with 8 bases in between. The full variable domain, in which reference TRBV5-6 and TRBJ1-2 provide the parts outside the CDR3, is DAGVTQSPTHLIKTRGQQVTLRCSPKSGHDTVSWYQQALGQGPQFIFQYYEEEERQRGNFPDRFSGHQFPNYSSELNVNALLLGDSALYLCASSGQTNYGYTFGSGTRLTVV.

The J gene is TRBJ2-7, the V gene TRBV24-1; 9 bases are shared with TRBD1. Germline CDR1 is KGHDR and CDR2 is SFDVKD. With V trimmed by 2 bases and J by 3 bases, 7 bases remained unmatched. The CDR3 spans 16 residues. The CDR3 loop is CATSDSHGTGLYEQYF. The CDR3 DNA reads TGTGCCACCAGTGATTCCCACGGGACAGGGCTCTACGAGCAGTACTTC.

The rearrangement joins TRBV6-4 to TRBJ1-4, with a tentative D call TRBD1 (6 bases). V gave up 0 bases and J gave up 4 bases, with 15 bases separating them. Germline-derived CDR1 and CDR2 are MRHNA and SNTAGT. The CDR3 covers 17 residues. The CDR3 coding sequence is TGTGCCAGCAGTGACTCGGGCCGGGACACCCATAATGAAAAACTGTTTTTT. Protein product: CASSDSGRDTHNEKLFF.

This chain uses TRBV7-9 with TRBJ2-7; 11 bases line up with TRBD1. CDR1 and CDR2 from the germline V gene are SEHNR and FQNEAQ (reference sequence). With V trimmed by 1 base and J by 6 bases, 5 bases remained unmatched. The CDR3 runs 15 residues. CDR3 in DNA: TGTGCCAGCAGCTTAGAGGGGACAGGGGGAGGCGAGCAGTACTTC. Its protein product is CASSLEGTGGGEQYF.